This passage covers 27 T cell receptor beta chains from one sample sequenced in a study of blood T cell repertoires in COVID-19. Measured with immunoSEQ multiplex PCR; TCRdb has only the in-frame clones, and not every one. The sample has some 90,000 clones, 70% to 85% seen once; the top ten hold approximately 25%. The specimen sequenced was peripheral blood. These receptors were obtained from a woman aged 55-75 years in a cohort sampled during active or convalescent COVID-19.

The V and J genes are TRBV5-4 and TRBJ2-2; maybe TRBD1 (6 bases). V was trimmed by 4 bases and J by 2 bases, leaving 15 bases between them. CDR1 and CDR2 (germline): SGHNT, YYREEE (reference sequence). The CDR3 is 16 residues long. The CDR3 region has the DNA TGTGCCAGCAGCGACGCCGGGACAACAAACACCGGGGAGCTGTTTTTT. It specifies CASSDAGTTNTGELFF.

V usage is TRBV7-2 and J usage is TRBJ1-4; 9 nucleotides match TRBD1. This CDR3 spans 16 amino acids. The junction had 9 bases not matched to a gene; V was cut back by 4 bases and J by 6 bases. Germline V gene lookup returns CDR1 SGHTA and CDR2 FQGNSA. CDR3 region: CASSSQDRGFYEKLFF. The CDR3 bases are TGTGCCAGCAGCTCCCAAGACAGGGGGTTCTATGAAAAACTGTTTTTT.

In this sample, this clone turned up once. This sequence joins TRBV5-6 and TRBJ2-5; tentatively, D is TRBD1 (5 bases). In germline, CDR1 is SGHDT, CDR2 YYEEEE. V dropped 0 bases and J dropped 1 base, with 10 bases sitting between them. The CDR3 spans 15 residues. The CDR3 loop is CASSLGRAAQETQYF. The CDR3, as DNA: TGTGCCAGCAGCTTGGGCAGGGCAGCCCAAGAGACCCAGTACTTC.

The chain links TRBV6-6 to TRBJ2-7, with 9 nucleotides matching TRBD1. The length of the CDR3 is 18 residues. Germline V CDR1 and CDR2: MNHNY, SVGAGI (reference sequence). The V segment lost 6 bases and the J segment 1 base; nucleotides outside the gene matches: 16. In nucleotides, the CDR3 is TGTGCCAGCAGCCGAGGCGGCCCGGGACAGGGAGAATCCTACGAGCAGTACTTC. It yields the protein CASSRGGPGQGESYEQYF.

The V call is TRBV5-1, the J call TRBJ2-7; a possible D gene is TRBD2 (6 bases). In germline, CDR1 is SGHRS, CDR2 YFSETQ. CDR3 length equals 14 residues. V lost 1 base, J lost 5 bases, and 13 bases lay in between. The CDR3 nucleotides are TGCGCCAGCAGCTTGCAGACTAGGTCCCACGAGCAGTACTTC. Its translation is CASSLQTRSHEQYF.

This clone showed up just a few times. J is TRBJ2-1 and V is TRBV7-9; 7 bases are a match to TRBD1. Per the germline V gene, CDR1 is SEHNR and CDR2 is FQNEAQ (reference sequence). Germline trimming cut 5 bases from V and 9 bases from J; bases unmatched to any gene: 10. The CDR3 covers 14 residues. The CDR3: CASSETTGNAEQFF. The CDR3 DNA is TGTGCCAGCAGCGAAACGACAGGGAACGCTGAGCAGTTCTTC.

The J gene is TRBJ1-4, the V gene TRBV7-8; D may be TRBD1 (6 bases). The CDR3 has 16 residues. Trimming left V 3 bases short and J 8 bases short, with 19 bases between. Per the germline V gene, CDR1 is SGHVS and CDR2 is FQNEAQ. CDR3 sequence: CASSFTGRGAREKLFF. The CDR3 DNA reads TGTGCCAGCAGCTTTACAGGGAGGGGGGCAAGGGAAAAACTGTTTTTT.

The V gene is TRBV7-2, the J gene TRBJ1-2; D uncertain. Germline V gene data show CDR1 as SGHTA and CDR2 as FQGNSA. The CDR3 sequence is 15 residues long. Trimming left V 1 base short and J 0 bases short, with 9 bases between. The CDR3 nucleotides read TGTGCCAGCAGCTTAGGGTGGCGGACTAACTATGGCTACACCTTC. Amino acids: CASSLGWRTNYGYTF.

This sequence joins TRBV5-1 and TRBJ2-5; 8 bases map to TRBD2. Germline loops: CDR1 SGHRS, CDR2 YFSETQ. Trimming removed 3 bases from V and 5 bases from J; junction bases left unmatched: 6. The CDR3 contains 14 residues. The CDR3 protein is CASSSRGAGETQYF. The CDR3 bases are TGCGCCAGCAGCTCGCGGGGGGCCGGGGAGACCCAGTACTTC. The full variable domain, its missing parts supplied by reference TRBV5-1 and TRBJ2-5, is KAGVTQTPRYLIKTRGQQVTLSCSPISGHRSVSWYQQTPGQGLQFLFEYFSETQRNKGNFPGRFSGRQFSNSRSEMNVSTLELGDSALYLCASSSRGAGETQYFGPGTRLLVL.

This chain links TRBV6-5 with TRBJ1-2; D is perhaps TRBD1 (6 bases). Germline CDR1 and CDR2: MNHEY and SVGAGI. The CDR3 totals 12 residues. V was shortened by 5 bases and J by 4 bases, with 8 bases between the two germline ends. The CDR3 nucleotides read TGTGCCAGCAGTCCACAGGGCTATGGCTACACCTTC. Encoded protein: CASSPQGYGYTF.

The chain recombines TRBV4-1 with TRBJ1-6; D perhaps matches TRBD1 (6 bases). Per germline, CDR1 MGHRA and CDR2 YSYEKL. The CDR3 is 15 residues long. V was trimmed by 4 bases and J by 8 bases, leaving 15 bases between them. This CDR3 reads CASSREGQSDSPLHF. DNA of the CDR3: TGCGCCAGCAGCCGCGAAGGACAGTCGGATTCACCCCTCCACTTT.

The rearrangement links TRBV7-9 to TRBJ2-2; the D gene is possibly TRBD1 (6 bases). Trimming cost V 3 bases and J 4 bases, with 12 bases left between them. Germline V gives CDR1 SEHNR, CDR2 FQNEAQ (reference sequence). The CDR3 has 15 amino acids. The CDR3 here is CASSFWGLGTGELFF. DNA of the CDR3: TGTGCCAGCAGCTTTTGGGGGCTCGGCACCGGGGAGCTGTTTTTT.

The J gene is TRBJ2-5, the V gene TRBV18; D not resolved. Germline V gives CDR1 KGHSH, CDR2 LQKENI. The germline V and J ends were trimmed by 2 bases and 5 bases, with 6 bases remaining between them. CDR3 size: 12 residues. CDR3: CASSPSRETQYF. The CDR3 coding sequence is TGTGCCAGCTCACCATCCCGGGAGACCCAGTACTTC.

Only a few counts were recorded for this clone. The V and J genes are TRBV27 and TRBJ2-1; 9 bases are shared with TRBD2. This CDR3 comprises 15 residues. CDR1 is MNHEY, CDR2 SMNVEV, per germline (reference sequence). V lost 2 bases, J lost 6 bases, and 5 bases stayed unmatched. In DNA form, the CDR3 reads TGTGCCAGCAGTTTAATGGCGGGGGGGCTCAATGAGCAGTTCTTC. The encoded protein is CASSLMAGGLNEQFF.

This clone was observed many times. The chain carries TRBV29-1 and TRBJ1-2, with D possibly TRBD1 on 6 matching bases. Germline CDR1 is SQVTM and CDR2 is ANQGSEA. This CDR3 contains 12 residues. Trimming took off 7 bases at V and 4 bases at J, with 13 bases between the two ends. The CDR3: CSARQASYGYTF. DNA of the CDR3: TGCAGCGCCCGACAGGCCTCCTATGGCTACACCTTC. Supplemented by reference TRBV29-1 and TRBJ1-2, the full variable domain reads SAVISQKPSRDICQRGTSLTIQCQVDSQVTMMFWYRQQPGQSLTLIATANQGSEATYESGFVIDKFPISRPNLTFSTLTVSNMSPEDSSIYLCSARQASYGYTFGSGTRLTVV.

This clone was picked up a small number of times. This rearrangement joins TRBV15 to TRBJ1-1; D may be TRBD1 (5 bases). The CDR3 totals 15 residues. CDR1 is LNHNV, CDR2 YYDKDF, per germline (reference sequence). Trimming stripped 0 bases from V and 4 bases from J, with 12 bases between. This CDR3 reads CATSRDGGAGTEAFF. CDR3 DNA sequence: TGTGCCACCAGCAGAGATGGAGGGGCGGGCACTGAAGCTTTCTTT. Looking up the rest from reference TRBV15 and TRBJ1-1 gives the full variable domain: DAMVIQNPRYQVTQFGKPVTLSCSQTLNHNVMYWYQQKSSQAPKLLFHYYDKDFNNEADTPDNFQSRRPNTSFCFLDIRSPGLGDTAMYLCATSRDGGAGTEAFFGQGTRLTVV.

This chain joins TRBV7-2 and TRBJ2-1; a weak D match, TRBD2 (6 bases). V was cut by 0 bases and J by 2 bases, with 14 bases left in between. There are 17 residues in the CDR3. CDR1 SGHTA and CDR2 FQGNSA come from the germline V gene. CDR3 protein: CASSLAGSRGTYNEQFF. The CDR3 bases are TGTGCCAGCAGCTTAGCCGGGAGTAGAGGGACCTACAATGAGCAGTTCTTC.

The CDR3 sequence is CAISRQGDNQPQHF. DNA for the CDR3: TGTGCCATCAGTCGACAGGGGGACAATCAGCCCCAGCATTTT. The rearrangement joins TRBV10-3 to TRBJ1-5; 9 bases are shared with TRBD1. From germline, CDR1 is ENHRY and CDR2 SYGVKD. V lost 5 bases, J lost 3 bases, and 2 bases stayed unmatched. The CDR3 covers 14 residues.

The chain uses TRBV7-7 and TRBJ1-2, with 7 bases that match TRBD1. Germline CDR1 and CDR2: SSHAT and FNYEAQ (reference sequence). The CDR3 totals 10 residues. The CDR3 is CVMGQSGYTF. CDR3 coding DNA: TGTGTGATGGGACAGTCGGGCTACACCTTC.

This clone has just one count. The chain has TRBV3-1 (or the pseudogene TRBV3-2) and TRBJ2-5; D is ambiguous. The CDR3 covers 11 residues. Germline V gene lookup returns CDR1 LGHDT and CDR2 YNNKEL (reference sequence). V lost 1 base and J lost 5, with 2 bases in between. The CDR3 DNA reads as TGTGCCAGCAGCCAAGCTGAGACCCAGTACTTC. This encodes CASSQAETQYF.

This chain connects TRBV11-2 to TRBJ2-2; 7 bases line up with TRBD2. Losses at the gene ends were 3 bases for V and 1 base for J; bases not matched to a gene: 11. The CDR3 length is 18 residues. Germline V gene lookup returns CDR1 SGHAT and CDR2 FQNNGV. As DNA, the CDR3 is TGTGCCAGCAGCTTCCCGGAGCGGGGAGACCAGAACACCGGGGAGCTGTTTTTT. Residues: CASSFPERGDQNTGELFF.

CDR3 region: CAWSGGGLQRTQYF. The CDR3 region has the DNA TGTGCCTGGAGTGGCGGGGGCCTCCAACGTACGCAGTATTTT. J is TRBJ2-3 and V is TRBV30; maybe TRBD2 (7 bases). The CDR3 sequence is 14 residues long. V lost 1 base and J 8 bases, leaving 16 bases between the germline ends. Germline values: CDR1 GTSNPN, CDR2 SVGIG (reference sequence).

The chain has TRBV7-3 and TRBJ2-2; 9 nucleotides line up with TRBD2. Germline V lookup: CDR1 SGHTA, CDR2 FQGTGA. This CDR3 has 18 amino acids. V gave up 1 base and J gave up 2 bases; unmatched junction bases: 8. The CDR3, as DNA: TGTGCCAGCAGCTTAAAGGTCGAGACTAGCGGTAACACCGGGGAGCTGTTTTTT. Its translation: CASSLKVETSGNTGELFF.

This clone was observed a handful of times. The chain links TRBV2 to TRBJ1-1, with D possibly TRBD1 on 6 matching bases. The germline V gene encodes CDR1 SNHLY and CDR2 FYNNEI. The germline V and J ends were trimmed by 6 bases and 3 bases, with 11 bases remaining between them. The CDR3 has 13 residues. The CDR3 DNA follows: TGTGCCAGCAGGTCAGGGGTTTACACTGAAGCTTTCTTT. Its translation is CASRSGVYTEAFF.

V usage is TRBV11-1 and J usage is TRBJ1-4; 9 bases line up with TRBD1. Trimming cost V 6 bases and J 7 bases; bases outside gene matches: 3. The length of the CDR3 is 13 residues. Germline CDR1 reads SGHAT; CDR2 reads FQDESV (reference sequence). CDR3 DNA: TGTGCCAGCAGGACGGGACAGGGTGAAAAACTGTTTTTT. Residues: CASRTGQGEKLFF.

V usage is TRBV5-6 and J usage is TRBJ1-6; a weak D match, TRBD1 (5 bases). Germline CDR1 reads SGHDT; CDR2 reads YYEEEE. The CDR3 has 16 amino acids. The germline V and J ends were trimmed by 3 bases and 4 bases, with 14 bases remaining between them. Here the CDR3 DNA reads TGTGCCAGCAGCTCCCCCCTTAGGGGATATAATTCACCCCTCCACTTT. Translated: CASSSPLRGYNSPLHF.

V gene TRBV5-4 combines with J gene TRBJ2-5, with 9 bases identical to TRBD1. Germline loops: CDR1 SGHNT, CDR2 YYREEE (reference sequence). V lost 4 bases and J lost 2; bases outside the gene matches: 6. The CDR3 consists of 15 residues. This CDR3 reads CASSPGGQGQETQYF. CDR3 nucleotides: TGTGCCAGCAGCCCTGGGGGACAGGGACAAGAGACCCAGTACTTC.